A selection of T cell receptor beta chains follows, all from one sample in a study of identical twins. Each CDR3 protein gets one entry after TCRdb re-called the 5' RACE reads with MiXCR. The repertoire has 250,000 to 300,000 distinct CDR3 sequences, 6.5% to 9.5% of them found once; the top ten carry 3%. The data also belong to a second study, concerning yellow fever vaccine responses in identical twins.

The material sequenced was CD8+ T cells sorted from blood. The source is a woman aged 18-29 years in good health. Each CDR3 is given with its conserved first and last residue. D genes are given only for firm matches. Some rows have no size entry. The others give once, few or many, or a class for an expanded clone.

>TRBJ2-3|TRBV20-1|NA|NA
TGCAGTGCCAGGGGGGGCTTAGGTAGGGATACGCAGTATTTT
CSARGGLGRDTQYF
>TRBJ2-1|TRBV5-6|NA|many
TGTGCCAGCAGCTTGGCGGTAGCGTTTAATGAGCAGTTCTTC
CASSLAVAFNEQFF
>TRBJ2-7|TRBV27|NA|NA
TGTGCCAGCAGTTCCGAATTCCTCTACGAGCAGTACTTC
CASSSEFLYEQYF
>TRBJ2-5|TRBV29-1|NA|many
TGCAGCGCCTTACCGGGACGGGCCCAAGAGACCCAGTACTTC
CSALPGRAQETQYF
>TRBJ2-4|TRBV20-1|TRBD1|NA
TGCAGTGCTAGAAAGAGGTGGGACAGGGTACCCAAAAACATTCAGTACTTC
CSARKRWDRVPKNIQYF
>TRBJ2-7|TRBV20-1|TRBD1|few
TGCAGTGCTAGAGATTTACAGGGGGACTCCTACGAGCAGTACTTC
CSARDLQGDSYEQYF
>TRBJ2-1|TRBV6-2/TRBV6-3|NA|medium-sized
TGTGCCAGCAGTTACCTAGCGGAGGGGGCGGGGAATGAGCAGTTCTTC
CASSYLAEGAGNEQFF
>TRBJ1-5|TRBV25-1|TRBD1|many
TGTGCCAGCAGTGTCAAGGACAGGGCCGAGATTCCGCCCCAGCATTTT
CASSVKDRAEIPPQHF
>TRBJ2-2|TRBV6-2/TRBV6-3|TRBD1|NA
TGTGCCAGCAGTTTCCCGAACCCGGGACAGGGATTGACCGGGGAGCTGTTTTTT
CASSFPNPGQGLTGELFF
>TRBJ2-1|TRBV7-2|TRBD2|few
TGTGCCAGCAGTAGACTAGCGGGAGGGAGTCGGCTTGAGCAGTTCTTC
CASSRLAGGSRLEQFF
>TRBJ2-5|TRBV7-9|TRBD1|many
TGTGCCAGCAGCCGCGGACAGGAACAAGAGACCCAGTACTTC
CASSRGQEQETQYF
>TRBJ2-1|TRBV7-9|TRBD1|many
TGTGCCAGCAGCTTAGGACAGGGGGACCTGCTTGAGCAGTTCTTC
CASSLGQGDLLEQFF
>TRBJ2-6|TRBV7-9|NA|NA
TGTGCCAGCAGCTTAGTGGAGGCCTGGGCCAACGTCCTGACTTTC
CASSLVEAWANVLTF
>TRBJ2-1|TRBV7-9|TRBD1|few
TGTGCCAGCAGCGGCTACAGGGGAAGAAGTTACAATGAGCAGTTCTTC
CASSGYRGRSYNEQFF
>TRBJ2-1|TRBV11-3|NA|NA
TGTGCCAGCAGCGAGGGACTCAGACCTAATGAGCAGTTCTTC
CASSEGLRPNEQFF
>TRBJ1-2|TRBV6-2/TRBV6-3|NA|NA
TGTGCCAGCAGGGGAGACATCTATGGCTACACCTTC
CASRGDIYGYTF
>TRBJ2-5|TRBV6-1|TRBD2|NA
TGTGCCACAGATGGCGGGTCCGGGGGGGAAGAGACCCAGTACTTC
CATDGGSGGEETQYF
>TRBJ2-7|TRBV7-9|NA|NA
TGTGCCAGCAGCACAGCGACAGCGCACTACGAGCAGTACTTC
CASSTATAHYEQYF
>TRBJ2-7|TRBV7-9|NA|many
TGTGCCAGCAGCCCGGGGGACACTTACTACGAGCAGTACTTC
CASSPGDTYYEQYF
>TRBJ2-3|TRBV4-3|NA|many
TGCGCCAGCAGCCAAGATATCCCCGGGTCGGCATTCACAGATACGCAGTATTTT
CASSQDIPGSAFTDTQYF
>TRBJ2-1|TRBV15|TRBD2|NA
TGTGCCACCAGCAGAGATGTTGTAGCGGGATGGAATGAGCAGTTCTTC
CATSRDVVAGWNEQFF
>TRBJ2-5|TRBV12-3/TRBV12-4|NA|few
TGTGCCAGCAGCTCCCCGGGACGACGTCAAGAGACCCAGTACTTC
CASSSPGRRQETQYF